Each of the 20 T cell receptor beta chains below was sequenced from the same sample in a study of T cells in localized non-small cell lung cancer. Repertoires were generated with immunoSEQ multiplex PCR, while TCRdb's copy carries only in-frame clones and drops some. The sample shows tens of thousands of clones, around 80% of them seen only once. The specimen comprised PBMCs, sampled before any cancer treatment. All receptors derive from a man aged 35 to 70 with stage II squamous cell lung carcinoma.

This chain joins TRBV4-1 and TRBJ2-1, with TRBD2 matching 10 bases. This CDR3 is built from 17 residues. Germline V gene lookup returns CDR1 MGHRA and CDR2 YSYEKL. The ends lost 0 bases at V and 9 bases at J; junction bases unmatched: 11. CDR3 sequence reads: CASSQDLPAGGFGEQFF. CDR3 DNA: TGCGCCAGCAGCCAAGATCTTCCAGCGGGAGGGTTTGGTGAGCAGTTCTTC.

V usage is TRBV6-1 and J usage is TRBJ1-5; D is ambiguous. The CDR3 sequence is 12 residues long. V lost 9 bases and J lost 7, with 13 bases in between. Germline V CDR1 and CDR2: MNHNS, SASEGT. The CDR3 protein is CASHAGKQPQHF. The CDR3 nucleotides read TGTGCCAGTCACGCGGGTAAGCAGCCCCAGCATTTT.

The CDR3 DNA reads as TGTGCCAGCACCCAATGGGGGCGGGCCATCATCATGAACACTGAAGCTTTCTTT. It translates to CASTQWGRAIIMNTEAFF. V and J are TRBV7-2 and TRBJ1-1; TRBD1 is a possible D gene (6 bases). The V gene's germline CDR1 is SGHTA and CDR2 FQGNSA. The V end was cut by 7 bases, the J end by 0 bases, with 24 bases between. The CDR3 extends over 18 amino acids.

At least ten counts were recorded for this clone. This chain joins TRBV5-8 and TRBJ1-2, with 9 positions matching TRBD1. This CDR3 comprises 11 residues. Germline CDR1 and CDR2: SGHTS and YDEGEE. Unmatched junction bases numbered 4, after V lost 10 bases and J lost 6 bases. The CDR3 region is CARQGVDGYTF. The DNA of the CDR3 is TGTGCCCGACAGGGGGTTGATGGCTACACCTTC.

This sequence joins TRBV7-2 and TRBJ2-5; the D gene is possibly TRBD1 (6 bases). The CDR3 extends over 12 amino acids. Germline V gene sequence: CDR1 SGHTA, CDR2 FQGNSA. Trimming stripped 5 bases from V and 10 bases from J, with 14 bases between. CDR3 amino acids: CASSADDRFQYF. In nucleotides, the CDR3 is TGTGCCAGCAGCGCCGACGACAGGTTCCAGTACTTC.

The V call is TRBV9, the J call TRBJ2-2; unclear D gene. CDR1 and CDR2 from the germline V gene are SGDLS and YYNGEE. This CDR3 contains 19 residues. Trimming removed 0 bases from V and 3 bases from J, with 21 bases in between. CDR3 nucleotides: TGTGCCAGCAGCGTAGGAAGGGCAGGTACAGCAGTGGACACCGGGGAGCTGTTTTTT. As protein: CASSVGRAGTAVDTGELFF.

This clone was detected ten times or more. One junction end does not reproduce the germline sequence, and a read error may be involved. As DNA, the CDR3 is TGTGCCAGCAGTGAAGCTCAGGTTTACTACTTT. Translating gives CASSEAQVYYF. The V call is TRBV2, the J call TRBJ1-1; unclear D gene. Germline V lookup: CDR1 SNHLY, CDR2 FYNNEI. The CDR3 totals 11 residues.

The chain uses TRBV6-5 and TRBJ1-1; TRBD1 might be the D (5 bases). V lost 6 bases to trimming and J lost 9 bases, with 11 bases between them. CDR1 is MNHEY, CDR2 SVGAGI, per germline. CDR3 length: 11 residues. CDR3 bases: TGTGCCAGCAGGGGAGGACATAAAGCTTTCTTT. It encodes CASRGGHKAFF.

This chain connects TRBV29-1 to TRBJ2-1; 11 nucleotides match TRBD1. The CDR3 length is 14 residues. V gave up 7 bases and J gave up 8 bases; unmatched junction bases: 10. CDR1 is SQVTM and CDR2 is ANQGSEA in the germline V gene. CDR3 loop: CSAGRGQGVYEQFF. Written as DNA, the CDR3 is TGCAGCGCCGGGAGGGGACAGGGGGTCTATGAGCAGTTCTTC.

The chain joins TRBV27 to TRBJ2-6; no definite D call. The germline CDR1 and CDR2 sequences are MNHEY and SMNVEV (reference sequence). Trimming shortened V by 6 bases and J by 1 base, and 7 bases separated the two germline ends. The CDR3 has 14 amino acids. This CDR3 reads CASSPRSGANVLTF. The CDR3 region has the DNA TGTGCCAGCAGCCCCCGTTCTGGGGCCAACGTCCTGACTTTC. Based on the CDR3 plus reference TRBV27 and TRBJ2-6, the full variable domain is EAQVTQNPRYLITVTGKKLTVTCSQNMNHEYMSWYRQDPGLGLRQIYYSMNVEVTDKGDVPEGYKVSRKEKRNFPLILESPSPNQTSLYFCASSPRSGANVLTFGAGSRLTVL.

This CDR3 is CASSIGNSGTNEQFF. The CDR3 DNA follows: TGTGCCAGTAGTATCGGGAACAGCGGGACCAATGAGCAGTTCTTC. The chain recombines TRBV19 with TRBJ2-1; 7 bases are shared with TRBD2. V lost 3 bases to trimming and J lost 6 bases; unmatched junction nucleotides: 8. CDR1 LNHDA and CDR2 SQIVND come from the germline V gene (reference sequence). This CDR3 region has 15 residues.

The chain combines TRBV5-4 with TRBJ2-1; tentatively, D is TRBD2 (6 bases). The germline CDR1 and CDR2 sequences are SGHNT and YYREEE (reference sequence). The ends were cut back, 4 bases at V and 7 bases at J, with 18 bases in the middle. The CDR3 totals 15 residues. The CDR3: CASSPGTHRGNEQFF. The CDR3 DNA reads TGTGCCAGCAGCCCCGGGACCCACCGGGGGAATGAGCAGTTCTTC.

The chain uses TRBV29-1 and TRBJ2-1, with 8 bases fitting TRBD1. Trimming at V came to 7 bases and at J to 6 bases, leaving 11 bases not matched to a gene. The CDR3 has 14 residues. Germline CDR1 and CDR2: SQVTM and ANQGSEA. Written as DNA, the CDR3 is TGCAGCGACTGGACAGGGAGAGCCAGCAATGAGCAGTTCTTC. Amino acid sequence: CSDWTGRASNEQFF.

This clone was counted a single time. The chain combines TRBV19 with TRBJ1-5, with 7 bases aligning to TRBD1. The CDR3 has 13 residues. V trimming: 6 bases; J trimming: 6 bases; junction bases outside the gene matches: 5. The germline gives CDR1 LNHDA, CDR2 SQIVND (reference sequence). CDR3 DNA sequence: TGTGCCAGTAGACAGACAGGGATTCAGCCCCAGCATTTT. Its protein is CASRQTGIQPQHF.

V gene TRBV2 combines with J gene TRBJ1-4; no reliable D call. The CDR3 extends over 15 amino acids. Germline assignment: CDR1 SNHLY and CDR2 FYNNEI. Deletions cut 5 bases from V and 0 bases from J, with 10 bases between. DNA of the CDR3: TGTGCCAGCAGTCCTCGACCCGCAACTAATGAAAAACTGTTTTTT. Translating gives CASSPRPATNEKLFF.

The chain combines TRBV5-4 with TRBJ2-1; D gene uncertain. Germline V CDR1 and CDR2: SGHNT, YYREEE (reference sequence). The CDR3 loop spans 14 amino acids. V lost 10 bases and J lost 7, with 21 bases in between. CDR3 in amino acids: CAVSAGWQDNEQFF. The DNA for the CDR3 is TGTGCCGTCAGTGCCGGGTGGCAAGATAATGAGCAGTTCTTC.

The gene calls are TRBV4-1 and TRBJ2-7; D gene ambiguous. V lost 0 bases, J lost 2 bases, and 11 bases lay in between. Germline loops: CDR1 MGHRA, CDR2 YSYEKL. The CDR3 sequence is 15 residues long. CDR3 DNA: TGCGCCAGCAGCCAAGAAGTGGCACGGCCCTACGAGCAGTACTTC. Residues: CASSQEVARPYEQYF.

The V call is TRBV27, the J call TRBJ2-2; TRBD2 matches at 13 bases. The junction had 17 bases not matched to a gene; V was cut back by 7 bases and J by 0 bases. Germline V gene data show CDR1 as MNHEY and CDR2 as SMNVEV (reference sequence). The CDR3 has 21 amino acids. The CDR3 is CASTKTSGGRHPFANTGELFF. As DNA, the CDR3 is TGTGCCAGCACGAAGACTAGCGGGGGGCGTCATCCCTTCGCGAACACCGGGGAGCTGTTTTTT.

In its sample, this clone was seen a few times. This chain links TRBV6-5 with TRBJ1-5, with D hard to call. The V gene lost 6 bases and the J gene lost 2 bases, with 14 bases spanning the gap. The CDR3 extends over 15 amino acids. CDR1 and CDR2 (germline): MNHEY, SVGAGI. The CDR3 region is CASSSGRMGNQPQHF. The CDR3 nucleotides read TGTGCCAGCAGCTCCGGCCGCATGGGCAATCAGCCCCAGCATTTT.

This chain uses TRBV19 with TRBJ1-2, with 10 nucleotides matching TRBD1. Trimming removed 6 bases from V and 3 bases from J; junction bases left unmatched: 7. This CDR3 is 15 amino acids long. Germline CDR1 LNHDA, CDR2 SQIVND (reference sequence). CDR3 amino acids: CASRAPGQGHYGYTF. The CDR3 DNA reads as TGTGCCAGTAGGGCACCGGGACAGGGGCACTATGGCTACACCTTC.